Described below is a single T cell receptor (beta chain) sequence and its context. These data belong to a study of shared clonotypes between healthy human individuals. Investigators spread the genomic DNA of each subset evenly over several immunoSEQ plates. Profiling relied on immunoSEQ multiplex PCR, and the TCRdb table lists in-frame clones only, not all of them. The table includes under 2,000,000 clones, roughly 94% detected once. Germline V CDR1 and CDR2: LGHNT, FRNRAP. V dropped 4 bases and J dropped 9; count of bases not matched to a gene: 13. The CDR3 covers 16 residues. Naive CD8 cells lacked CD45RO and underwent positive selection for CCR7, leaving out terminally differentiated effector memory CD45RA+ cells.

The source is a man in his late teens or twenties in good health. Source material: naive CD8+ T cells sorted from blood. The rearrangement links TRBV12-5 to TRBJ2-1, with 9 bases matching TRBD2. This chain's CDR3 is CASGSPLAGGLVEQFF. CDR3 nucleotide sequence: TGTGCTAGTGGTTCCCCTCTCGCGGGAGGGTTGGTTGAGCAGTTCTTC. The full variable domain, its missing parts supplied by reference TRBV12-5 and TRBJ2-1, is DARVTQTPRHKVTEMGQEVTMRCQPILGHNTVFWYRQTMMQGLELLAYFRNRAPLDDSGMPKDRFSAEMPDATLATLKIQPSEPRDSAVYFCASGSPLAGGLVEQFFGPGTRLTVL.